This T cell receptor (beta chain) was found in a study of blood T cell repertoires in COVID-19. Overall study context: COVID-19 samples, acute and convalescent, were from the United States, Italy and Spain. Sources were T cells, B-cell-depleted T cells, or PBMCs; the material itself was cDNA or gDNA.

The CDR3 is 14 amino acids. The germline CDR1 and CDR2 sequences are GTSNPN and SVGIG (reference sequence). V was cut by 0 bases and J by 9 bases, with 15 bases left in between. Authors' processing steps: Reference gene primer amplification in the assay estimated nucleated cell counts. Assay used: immunoSEQ multiplex PCR; TCRdb lists only in-frame clones, some missing. From that table come the V and J calls and clone size; the DNA was used to work out D and trimming. The sample shows 95,000 to 150,000 clones, 86% of them seen only once. This receptor was taken from a man aged 40-50 years with acute or convalescent COVID-19. The specimen was peripheral blood. The chain couples TRBV30 to TRBJ2-4, with a weak D call TRBD1 (5 bases). CDR3 sequence: CAWSVTEPQGIQYF. Here the CDR3 DNA reads TGTGCCTGGAGTGTGACAGAGCCCCAGGGCATTCAGTACTTC. The whole variable domain, remainder taken from reference TRBV30 and TRBJ2-4, is SQTIHQWPATLVQPVGSPLSLECTVEGTSNPNLYWYRQAAGRGLQLLFYSVGIGQISSEVPQNLSASRPQDRQFILSSKKLLLSDSGFYLCAWSVTEPQGIQYFGAGTRLSVL.